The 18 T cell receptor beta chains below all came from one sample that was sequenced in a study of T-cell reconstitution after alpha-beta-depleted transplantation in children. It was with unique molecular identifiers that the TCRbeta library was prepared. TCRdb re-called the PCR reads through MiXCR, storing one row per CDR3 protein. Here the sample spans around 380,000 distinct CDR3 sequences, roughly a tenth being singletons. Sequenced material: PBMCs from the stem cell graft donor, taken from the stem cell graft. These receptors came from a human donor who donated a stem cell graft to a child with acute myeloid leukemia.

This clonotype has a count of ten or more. CDR3 sequence (DNA): TGTGCCAGCAGGCAAGCGGGAGGACACAATGAGCAGTTCTTC. Its translation: CASRQAGGHNEQFF. V is TRBV25-1 and J is TRBJ2-1; 9 positions agree with TRBD2. J was trimmed by 5 bases and V by 6 bases; bases with no gene match: 5. The CDR3 length is 14 residues. CDR1 and CDR2 (germline): MGHDK, SYGVNS.

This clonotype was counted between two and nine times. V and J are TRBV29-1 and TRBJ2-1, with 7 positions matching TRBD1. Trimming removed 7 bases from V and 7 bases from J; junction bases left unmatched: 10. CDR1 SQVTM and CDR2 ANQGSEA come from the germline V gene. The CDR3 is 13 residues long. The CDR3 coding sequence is TGCAGCGGGAACACAGGGGTCCTAAATGAGCAGTTCTTC. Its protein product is CSGNTGVLNEQFF.

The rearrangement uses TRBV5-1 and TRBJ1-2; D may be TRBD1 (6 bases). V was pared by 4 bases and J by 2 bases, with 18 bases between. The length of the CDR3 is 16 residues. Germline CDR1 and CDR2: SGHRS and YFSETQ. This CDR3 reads CASSKDSLNINYGYTF. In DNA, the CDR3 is TGCGCCAGCAGCAAGGACAGCCTGAATATAAACTATGGCTACACCTTC.

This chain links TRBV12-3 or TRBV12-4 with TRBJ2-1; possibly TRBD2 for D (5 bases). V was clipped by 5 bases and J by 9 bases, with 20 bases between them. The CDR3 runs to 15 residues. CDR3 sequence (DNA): TGTGCCAGCAGTCCTCGGGGAAGGCAGTGGACTGAGCAGTTCTTC. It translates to CASSPRGRQWTEQFF.

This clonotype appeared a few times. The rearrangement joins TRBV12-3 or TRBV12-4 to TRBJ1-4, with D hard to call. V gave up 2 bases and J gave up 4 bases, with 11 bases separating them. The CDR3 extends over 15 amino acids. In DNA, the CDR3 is TGTGCCAGCAGTTTATCGGCGGTTTTTAATGAAAAACTGTTTTTT. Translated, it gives CASSLSAVFNEKLFF.

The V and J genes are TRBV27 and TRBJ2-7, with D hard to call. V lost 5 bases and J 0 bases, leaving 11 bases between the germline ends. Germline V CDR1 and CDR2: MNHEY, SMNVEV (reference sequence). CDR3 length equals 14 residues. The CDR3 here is CASSPQSSSYEQYV. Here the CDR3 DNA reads TGTGCCAGCAGTCCACAGTCCAGCTCCTACGAGCAGTACGTC.

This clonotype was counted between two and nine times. The CDR3, as DNA: TGTGCCAGCAGCCCCGGGACAGGGTTTGCTGGCTACACCTTC. Translating it yields CASSPGTGFAGYTF. The chain recombines TRBV7-9 with TRBJ1-2; 9 bases align to TRBD1. This CDR3 contains 14 residues. Germline V gene sequence: CDR1 SEHNR, CDR2 FQNEAQ (reference sequence). V gave up 5 bases and J gave up 7 bases; unmatched junction bases: 8.

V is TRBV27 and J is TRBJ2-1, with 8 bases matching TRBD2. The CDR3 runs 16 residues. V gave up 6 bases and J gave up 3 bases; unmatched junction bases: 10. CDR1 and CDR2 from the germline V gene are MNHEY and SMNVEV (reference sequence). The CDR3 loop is CASSPRGTSGYNEQFF. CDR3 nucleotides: TGTGCCAGCAGCCCTAGGGGAACTAGCGGCTACAATGAGCAGTTCTTC.

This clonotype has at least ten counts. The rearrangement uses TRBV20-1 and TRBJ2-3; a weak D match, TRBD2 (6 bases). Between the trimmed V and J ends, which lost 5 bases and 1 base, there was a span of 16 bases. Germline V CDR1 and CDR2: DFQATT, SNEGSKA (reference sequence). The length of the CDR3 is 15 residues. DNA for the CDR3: TGCAGTGCTCAGAACCCCGGGGGAGGCACAGATACGCAGTATTTT. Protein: CSAQNPGGGTDTQYF.

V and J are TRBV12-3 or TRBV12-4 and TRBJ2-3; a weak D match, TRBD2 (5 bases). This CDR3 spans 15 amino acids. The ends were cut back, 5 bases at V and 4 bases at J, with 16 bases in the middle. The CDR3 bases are TGTGCCAGCAGTCCAATGGGAGTTGGACCAGATACGCAGTATTTT. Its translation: CASSPMGVGPDTQYF.

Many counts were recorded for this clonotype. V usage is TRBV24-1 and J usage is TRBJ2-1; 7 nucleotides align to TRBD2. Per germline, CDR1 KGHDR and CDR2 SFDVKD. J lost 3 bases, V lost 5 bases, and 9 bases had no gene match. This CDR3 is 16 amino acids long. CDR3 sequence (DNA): TGTGCCACCAGTGCCTCGGGGCTAGCGGACTACAATGAGCAGTTCTTC. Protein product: CATSASGLADYNEQFF.

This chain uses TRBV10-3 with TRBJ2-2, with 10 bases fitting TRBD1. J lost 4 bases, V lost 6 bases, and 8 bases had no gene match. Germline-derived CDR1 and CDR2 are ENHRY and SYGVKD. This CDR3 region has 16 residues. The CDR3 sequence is CAISNRGQGRTGELFF. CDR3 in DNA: TGTGCCATCAGCAACCGGGGACAGGGGCGCACCGGGGAGCTGTTTTTT.

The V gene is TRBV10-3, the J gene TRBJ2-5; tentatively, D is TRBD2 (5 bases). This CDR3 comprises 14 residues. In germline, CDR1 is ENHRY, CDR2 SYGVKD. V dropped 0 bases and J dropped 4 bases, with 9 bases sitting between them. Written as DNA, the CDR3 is TGTGCCATCAGTGAGTCCGGCAGCGGAGAGACCCAGTACTTC. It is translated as CAISESGSGETQYF.

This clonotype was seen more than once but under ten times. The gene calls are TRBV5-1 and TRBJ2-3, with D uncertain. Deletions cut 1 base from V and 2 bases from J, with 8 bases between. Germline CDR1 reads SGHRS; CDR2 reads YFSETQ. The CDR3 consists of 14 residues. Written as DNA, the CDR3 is TGCGCCAGCAGCTTGAGAAGTTTCACAGATACGCAGTATTTT. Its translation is CASSLRSFTDTQYF.

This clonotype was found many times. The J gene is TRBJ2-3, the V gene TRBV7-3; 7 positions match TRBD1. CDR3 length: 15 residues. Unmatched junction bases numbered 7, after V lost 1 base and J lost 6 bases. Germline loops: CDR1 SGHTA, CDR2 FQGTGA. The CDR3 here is CASSLMGQQGDTQYF. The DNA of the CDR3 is TGTGCCAGCAGCTTAATGGGACAGCAAGGGGATACGCAGTATTTT.

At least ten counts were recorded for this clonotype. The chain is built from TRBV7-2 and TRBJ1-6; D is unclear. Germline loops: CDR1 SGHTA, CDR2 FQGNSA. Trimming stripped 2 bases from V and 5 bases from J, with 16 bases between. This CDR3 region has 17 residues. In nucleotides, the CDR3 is TGTGCCAGCAGCTTAAGTTTGGTCGACTTGGATAATTCACCCCTCCACTTT. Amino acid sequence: CASSLSLVDLDNSPLHF. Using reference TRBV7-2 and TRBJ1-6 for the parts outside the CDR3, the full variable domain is GAGVSQSPSNKVTEKGKDVELRCDPISGHTALYWYRQSLGQGLEFLIYFQGNSAPDKSGLPSDRFSAERTGGSVSTLTIQRTQQEDSAVYLCASSLSLVDLDNSPLHFGNGTRLTVT.

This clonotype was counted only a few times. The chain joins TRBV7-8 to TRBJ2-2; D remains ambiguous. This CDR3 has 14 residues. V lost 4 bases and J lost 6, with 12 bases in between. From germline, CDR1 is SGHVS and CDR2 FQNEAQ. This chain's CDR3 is CASSSFVSSGELFF. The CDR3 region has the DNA TGTGCCAGCAGCTCTTTCGTGAGTTCCGGGGAGCTGTTTTTT.

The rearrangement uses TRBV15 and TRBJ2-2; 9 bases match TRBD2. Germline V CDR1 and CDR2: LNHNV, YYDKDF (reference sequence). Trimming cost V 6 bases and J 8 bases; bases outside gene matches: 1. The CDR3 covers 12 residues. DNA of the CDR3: TGTGCCACCAGTGGACTAGCGGGGGAGCTGTTTTTT. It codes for CATSGLAGELFF. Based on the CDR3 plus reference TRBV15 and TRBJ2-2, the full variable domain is DAMVIQNPRYQVTQFGKPVTLSCSQTLNHNVMYWYQQKSSQAPKLLFHYYDKDFNNEADTPDNFQSRRPNTSFCFLDIRSPGLGDTAMYLCATSGLAGELFFGEGSRLTVL.